This section outlines one T cell receptor (beta chain) sequence together with its context. Its antigen is currently not known. No much larger clone exists at a distance of one base, and base qualities are not known. The sample originates from a study of T cells after yellow fever vaccination (dated by TCRdb to about 2019). Background on the whole study: The SMART-Seq v4 Ultra Low Input RNA kit was used to prepare libraries from fractions with low cell numbers. To track T-cell clones before and after primary and booster YFV17D yellow fever vaccination, bulk TCR alpha and beta repertoires were sequenced longitudinally. The cohort comprised two healthy male donors, one aged 18 to 30 and one aged 30 to 40 years. Blood was collected at multiple timepoints before and after primary and secondary immunization, and bulk PBMC replicates and cell subsets were isolated. Findings and caveats that apply to the study as a whole: A small share of clonotypes was detected in both CD4 and CD8 compartments, with the overlap likely arising from convergent recombination. Compared with the primary T-cell response, the secondary T-cell response was weaker but faster, peaking on day 5 rather than day 15. Computational filtering was needed because FACS-sorted repertoires could contain abundant contaminating clonotypes from the bulk population. The study included only two donors, which limits how far the findings can be generalized. Most clones expanded after primary vaccination were re-detected after the booster (96% of CD4 and roughly 87% of CD8), suggesting broad memory maintenance.

A distance of 10 bases separates the germline ends of V and J, which lose 5 bases and 8 bases respectively. From a lookup of the germline V gene, CDR1 and CDR2 are SGDLS and YYNGEE. Reading from cysteine to phenylalanine, the CDR3 counts 11 amino acids. Only CDR3 DNA remains: 33 bases, in frame from the first base. The data were produced on an Illumina NovaSeq 6000. Synthesis of TCR cDNA relied on 5'RACE template switching, a step that introduced a universal primer site along with unique molecular identifiers. Priming for cDNA synthesis came from both the TCR alpha and TCR beta constant segments. Libraries were amplified in two PCR steps, with sample barcodes and sequencing adapters added in the second step. Sequencing of the libraries was done on either Illumina HiSeq 2500 (2x100 bp) or NovaSeq (2x150 bp). The study's own analysis went as follows. Reads were demultiplexed and collapsed into UMI consensus sequences with MIGEC, and V(D)J alignment was performed with MiXCR. Vaccine-responding clonotypes were identified with edgeR using replicate PBMC samples, with FDR below 0.01 and a log2 fold change above 5 up to day 15 being required. Bulk clonotypes were assigned CD4 or CD8 identity according to which sequenced CD4 or CD8 repertoire held them at higher abundance. The public reads were run again by TCRdb, first through fastp at Q25 and then through MiXCR, and only productive beta chains were kept. Merged by CDR3 protein, the rows form single entries marked with the most common genes and DNA. What appears here as the V and J calls and clone size reflects TCRdb's work, not the paper's. This sample comprises some 340,000 distinct CDR3 sequences, roughly 4% of them detected only once. The ten largest clonotypes hold approximately 23% of the sample.

In light of the paper, this sample's treatment or condition label describes: live attenuated yellow fever vaccine strain. At each blood-draw timepoint, two biological replicates of bulk PBMCs were collected. A standard Ficoll-Paque protocol was used to isolate PBMCs from peripheral blood. RNA was extracted with TriZol from bulk PBMCs, CD4 and CD8 fractions, and dextramer-positive and dextramer-negative fractions. The sequence was obtained from a man between 18 and 29 years old who received the YFV17D yellow fever vaccine. The material sequenced was PBMCs, taken 5 days after the yellow fever booster vaccination. This chain joins TRBV9 to TRBJ1-2; tentative D gene TRBD1, with 5 bases matching. The CDR3 amino acid sequence is: CASRGRAGYTF. In nucleotides, the sequence is TGTGCCAGCAGAGGCAGGGCCGGCTACACCTTC.